This TCR beta chain originates from a study of regulatory and conventional T cells in RAG deficiency. Study-wide points: These Omenn syndrome Treg sorts may hold peripherally activated cells instead. Shannon entropy was markedly lower and Simpson indices higher in RAG-deficient patients than control T-cell subsets. Shorter CDR3s in all patient subsets; >80% Treg-Tconv overlap in Omenn.

Blood CD4+ CD25-high CD127-low regulatory T cells supplied the genomic DNA template. This table comes from immunoSEQ multiplex PCR, and its TCRdb copy is limited to in-frame clones, with some not included. The repertoire has tens of thousands of clones, under 95% of them found once; the top ten carry over 0.75%. Notes on this clone: Its antigen is still unknown.

The ends were cut back, 6 bases at V and 1 base at J, with 16 bases in the middle. Looked up from germline, CDR1 is SNHLY and CDR2 is FYNNEI. This CDR3 is 16 amino acids long. These same data were also listed under a study on regulatory T cells. That report notes: Primers: 52 TRBV forward and 13 TRBJ reverse. Patient repertoires had restricted TRB V-J pairs and skewed V and J usage, most in Tregs.

This chain uses TRBV2 with TRBJ1-5; maybe TRBD1 (6 bases). Material: Tregs sorted from blood. The clonotype originates from a human donor in good health. CDR3 sequence reads: CASRSRQGISNQPQHF. Written as DNA, the CDR3 is TGTGCCAGCAGATCCAGGCAGGGGATAAGCAATCAGCCCCAGCATTTT.